A single sample gave rise to the 24 T cell receptor beta chains below, sequenced in a study of blood T cell repertoires in COVID-19. TCRdb's copy holds only in-frame clones and misses some; the assay was immunoSEQ multiplex PCR. Here the sample spans under 150,000 clones, more than 65% being singletons. Sample: peripheral blood. The receptors stem from a man aged 60-69 years with acute or convalescent COVID-19.

This clone was seen repeatedly, ten times or more. The V and J genes are TRBV5-8 and TRBJ2-5, with TRBD2 matching over 15 bases. The germline V gene has CDR1 SGHTS and CDR2 YDEGEE. The junction had 7 bases not matched to a gene; V was cut back by 4 bases and J by 0 bases. The CDR3 runs 18 residues. CDR3 bases: TGTGCCAGCAGCCCGGGAGGGACTAGCGGGAGGAACCAAGAGACCCAGTACTTC. Its translation: CASSPGGTSGRNQETQYF.

In its sample, this clone ranks as medium-sized (0.01 to 0.1%). The chain joins TRBV25-1 to TRBJ2-1; the match to TRBD2 covers 9 bases. Per the germline V gene, CDR1 is MGHDK and CDR2 is SYGVNS. The ends lost 6 bases at V and 10 bases at J; junction bases unmatched: 16. This CDR3 region has 16 residues. The chain's CDR3 is CASSGTGTSLWGEQFF. The CDR3 region has the DNA TGTGCCAGCAGCGGGACCGGGACTAGCCTTTGGGGCGAGCAGTTCTTC. Complete variable domain (other parts from reference TRBV25-1 and TRBJ2-1): EADIYQTPRYLVIGTGKKITLECSQTMGHDKMYWYQQDPGMELHLIHYSYGVNSTEKGDLSSESTVSRIRTEHFPLTLESARPSHTSQYLCASSGTGTSLWGEQFFGPGTRLTVL.

J is TRBJ2-3 and V is TRBV19; tentatively, D is TRBD1 (7 bases). Deletions cut 7 bases from V and 3 bases from J, with 17 bases between. CDR3 size: 15 residues. Germline CDR1 is LNHDA and CDR2 is SQIVND (reference sequence). CDR3 sequence reads: CASTATGTYTDTQYF. The CDR3 nucleotides are TGTGCCAGTACCGCGACAGGGACTTATACAGATACGCAGTATTTT.

The chain uses TRBV6-6 and TRBJ2-7; 8 positions match TRBD1. The CDR3 runs 14 residues. Trimming took 2 bases from V and 5 from J; bases not matched to a gene: 5. Germline CDR1 and CDR2: MNHNY and SVGAGI (reference sequence). The CDR3 DNA reads TGTGCCAGCAGTTACACCGGACAGGGCCACGAGCAGTACTTC. This gives the protein CASSYTGQGHEQYF.

DNA of the CDR3: TGCGCCAGCAGCTTGGCGGGCGGGGCGGGCTACGAGCAGTACTTC. Residues: CASSLAGGAGYEQYF. The chain employs TRBV5-1 and TRBJ2-7, with TRBD2 as a possible D gene (6 bases). V shed 0 bases and J shed 3 bases, with 13 bases lying between them. Germline V lookup: CDR1 SGHRS, CDR2 YFSETQ. This CDR3 is 15 amino acids long.

This clone turned up a few times. The chain links TRBV19 to TRBJ2-3; D is perhaps TRBD2 (6 bases). Trimming left V 5 bases short and J 4 bases short, with 16 bases between. The length of the CDR3 is 15 residues. Germline lookup yields CDR1 LNHDA and CDR2 SQIVND (reference sequence). In DNA form, the CDR3 reads TGTGCCAGTAGTGTAAGAGCGGGTCGGGCAGATACGCAGTATTTT. It translates to CASSVRAGRADTQYF. Full variable domain (rest looked up from reference TRBV19 and TRBJ2-3): DGGITQSPKYLFRKEGQNVTLSCEQNLNHDAMYWYRQDPGQGLRLIYYSQIVNDFQKGDIAEGYSVSREKKESFPLTVTSAQKNPTAFYLCASSVRAGRADTQYFGPGTRLTVL.

This chain links TRBV28 with TRBJ2-7, with D perhaps TRBD2 (5 bases). Trimming pared 7 bases from V and 3 bases from J, leaving 10 bases between. This CDR3 has 12 amino acids. CDR1 and CDR2 from the germline V gene are MDHEN and SYDVKM. The CDR3 DNA reads TGTGCCAGCAAAGGGAGAATCTACGAGCAGTACTTC. Translating gives CASKGRIYEQYF.

The CDR3 region is CASIKTGGGTEAFF. CDR3 coding DNA: TGTGCCAGTATCAAGACAGGGGGGGGCACTGAAGCTTTCTTT. The rearrangement links TRBV19 to TRBJ1-1; 9 positions agree with TRBD1. The CDR3 runs 14 residues. Germline V lookup: CDR1 LNHDA, CDR2 SQIVND (reference sequence). The V and J ends lost 7 bases and 4 bases, in that order; junction bases with no gene match: 7.

The rearrangement links TRBV15 to TRBJ1-3, with no clear D. Germline V CDR1 and CDR2: LNHNV, YYDKDF (reference sequence). With 1 base removed from V and 2 bases from J, the gap between germline ends came to 9 bases. The CDR3 is made up of 15 amino acids. The CDR3 DNA sequence: TGTGCCACCAGCAGAGGAGGGCTGGCTGGAAACACCATATATTTT. Its protein is CATSRGGLAGNTIYF.

J is TRBJ1-5 and V is TRBV2; D is possibly TRBD1 (6 bases). V was pared by 4 bases and J by 3 bases, with 13 bases between. Germline V CDR1 and CDR2: SNHLY, FYNNEI. CDR3 length: 15 amino acids. Here the CDR3 reads CASSVQGLSNQPQHF. CDR3 coding DNA: TGTGCCAGCAGTGTACAGGGCCTTTCCAATCAGCCCCAGCATTTT.

The chain joins TRBV4-1 to TRBJ2-3; 10 bases line up with TRBD1. Germline CDR1 MGHRA, CDR2 YSYEKL. The CDR3 has 15 residues. With V trimmed by 4 bases and J by 5 bases, 6 bases remained unmatched. CDR3 residues: CASSLPGQGKDTQYF. DNA for the CDR3: TGCGCCAGCAGCCTTCCGGGACAGGGGAAAGATACGCAGTATTTT.

The chain couples TRBV10-3 to TRBJ2-2; TRBD1 agrees at 7 bases. The CDR3 sequence is 15 residues long. The germline V gene encodes CDR1 ENHRY and CDR2 SYGVKD. After removal of 2 bases from V and 8 bases from J, the junction contained 8 bases not matched to a gene. DNA for the CDR3: TGTGCCATCAGTGAGGACAGGGTAAATTCTGGGGAGCTGTTTTTT. Translating it yields CAISEDRVNSGELFF.

A few counts support this clone. The V and J genes are TRBV5-1 and TRBJ2-7; D possibly corresponds to TRBD2 (5 bases). The CDR3 has 15 amino acids. The V end was cut by 0 bases, the J end by 7 bases, with 17 bases between. The V gene's germline CDR1 is SGHRS and CDR2 YFSETQ. In DNA, the CDR3 is TGCGCCAGCAGCTTGGGAGGGCGTTTAAACCTGGAGCAGTACTTC. Encoded protein: CASSLGGRLNLEQYF. Combining the CDR3 with reference TRBV5-1 and TRBJ2-7 gives the whole variable domain KAGVTQTPRYLIKTRGQQVTLSCSPISGHRSVSWYQQTPGQGLQFLFEYFSETQRNKGNFPGRFSGRQFSNSRSEMNVSTLELGDSALYLCASSLGGRLNLEQYFGPGTRLTVT.

This chain links TRBV7-2 with TRBJ1-5; D ambiguous. V lost 2 bases and J lost 1, with 9 bases in between. CDR3 size: 15 residues. Germline V gene lookup returns CDR1 SGHTA and CDR2 FQGNSA. The CDR3 DNA is TGTGCCAGCAGCTTATGGAGGGCAAGCAATCAGCCCCAGCATTTT. This translates into CASSLWRASNQPQHF.

J is TRBJ2-3 and V is TRBV21-1; the table calls TRBD2, which could not be checked here. TRBV21-1 is classified as a pseudogene. CDR3 length: 14 amino acids. The DNA for the CDR3 is TGTGCCAGCGTGACGGGCGGGAGCACAGATACGCAGTATTTT. Amino acids: CASVTGGSTDTQYF.

The chain joins TRBV9 to TRBJ1-5, with D tentatively TRBD1 (5 bases). The V end was cut by 3 bases, the J end by 7 bases, with 14 bases between. The CDR3 runs to 14 residues. Per germline, CDR1 SGDLS and CDR2 YYNGEE. CDR3 loop: CASSEGRADQPQHF. The CDR3 coding sequence is TGTGCCAGCAGCGAGGGCAGGGCGGACCAGCCCCAGCATTTT.

The chain has TRBV19 and TRBJ2-6; no reliable D call. Trimming shortened V by 5 bases and J by 0 bases, and 5 bases separated the two germline ends. The CDR3 is 14 amino acids. From germline, CDR1 is LNHDA and CDR2 SQIVND (reference sequence). The CDR3 nucleotides read TGTGCCAGTAGTCCCCTCTCTGGGGCCAACGTCCTGACTTTC. Protein sequence: CASSPLSGANVLTF.

This chain joins TRBV19 and TRBJ2-1, with 8 bases lining up with TRBD1. With 1 base clipped from V and 8 bases from J, the junction kept 7 bases outside the gene matches. This CDR3 has 15 amino acids. The V gene's germline CDR1 is LNHDA and CDR2 SQIVND (reference sequence). Written as DNA, the CDR3 is TGTGCCAGTAGTATAGTAGGGACAGGTACCTATGAGCAGTTCTTC. Protein sequence: CASSIVGTGTYEQFF.

This clone has more than one count but fewer than ten. The genes are TRBV5-1 and TRBJ1-2; D is undetermined. Trimming pared 0 bases from V and 4 bases from J, leaving 13 bases between. The CDR3 has 15 residues. Germline values: CDR1 SGHRS, CDR2 YFSETQ. In DNA form, the CDR3 reads TGCGCCAGCAGCTTGGATGATAGCCCAGCCTATGGCTACACCTTC. Its protein is CASSLDDSPAYGYTF.

The V and J genes are TRBV2 and TRBJ2-5; D gene ambiguous. CDR3 length: 14 amino acids. The V and J ends lost 4 bases and 1 base respectively, with 10 bases between them. CDR1 SNHLY and CDR2 FYNNEI come from the germline V gene. CDR3 amino acids: CASSVPGSQETQYF. The CDR3, as DNA: TGTGCCAGCAGTGTACCCGGGTCCCAAGAGACCCAGTACTTC. The full variable domain, in which reference TRBV2 and TRBJ2-5 provide the parts outside the CDR3, is EPEVTQTPSHQVTQMGQEVILRCVPISNHLYFYWYRQILGQKVEFLVSFYNNEISEKSEIFDDQFSVERPDGSNFTLKIRSTKLEDSAMYFCASSVPGSQETQYFGPGTRLLVL.

This clone occurred a few times. V and J are TRBV5-1 and TRBJ2-5; 8 nucleotides agree with TRBD2. The CDR3 covers 18 residues. V gave up 4 bases and J gave up 4 bases; unmatched junction bases: 18. In germline, CDR1 is SGHRS, CDR2 YFSETQ. CDR3 residues: CASSLTTTGKREGETQYF. The CDR3 DNA is TGCGCCAGCAGCCTAACTACGACAGGAAAACGGGAGGGAGAGACCCAGTACTTC.

The V gene is TRBV7-2, the J gene TRBJ2-2, with 7 bases aligning to TRBD1. The CDR3 runs 15 residues. Germline values: CDR1 SGHTA, CDR2 FQGNSA. J gave up 3 bases and V 5 bases, and 6 bases lay outside the gene matches. In DNA, the CDR3 is TGTGCCAGCAGCCACCGGGACAGATACACCGGGGAGCTGTTTTTT. Its protein is CASSHRDRYTGELFF.

The chain combines TRBV6-5 with TRBJ2-7; 10 bases fit TRBD1. This CDR3 is built from 14 residues. The V segment lost 7 bases and the J segment 5 bases; nucleotides outside the gene matches: 8. The germline CDR1 and CDR2 sequences are MNHEY and SVGAGI. CDR3 loop: CASTTGQGVDEQYF. As DNA, the CDR3 is TGTGCCAGCACTACTGGACAGGGGGTAGACGAGCAGTACTTC.

V is TRBV15 and J is TRBJ1-2, with D maybe TRBD1 (6 bases). V lost 5 bases, J lost 6 bases, and 22 bases lay in between. This CDR3 is built from 16 residues. Germline assignment: CDR1 LNHNV and CDR2 YYDKDF (reference sequence). CDR3 sequence (DNA): TGTGCCACCAGCCCCGGGGACAACCCACCATCCCATGGCTACACCTTC. Residues: CATSPGDNPPSHGYTF.